A single sample is the source of the 20 T cell receptor beta chains below, sequenced in a study of cytomegalovirus exposure and HLA in healthy donors. Use of 60 Vbeta and 13 Jbeta primers characterized the PCR. Sequenced by immunoSEQ multiplex PCR; TCRdb stores in-frame clones only, minus some. This table holds roughly 140,000 clones, about two thirds found once. The sequenced sample was PBMCs. The receptors originated from a middle-aged man in good health and CMV-seronegative.

The chain links TRBV5-1 to TRBJ2-3, with 8 positions matching TRBD2. With 4 bases clipped from V and 2 bases from J, the junction kept 6 bases outside the gene matches. The germline V gene encodes CDR1 SGHRS and CDR2 YFSETQ. The CDR3 runs to 15 residues. This CDR3 is CASSPQLADTDTQYF. CDR3 DNA sequence: TGCGCCAGCAGCCCTCAACTAGCGGACACAGATACGCAGTATTTT.

The CDR3, as DNA: TGTGCCAGTAGTATCGGGGGGACAGGGGGAGGGCAAGAGACCCAGTACTTC. Residues: CASSIGGTGGGQETQYF. The V call is TRBV19, the J call TRBJ2-5; 11 nucleotides match TRBD1. Germline lookup yields CDR1 LNHDA and CDR2 SQIVND (reference sequence). The J segment lost 2 bases and the V segment lost 3 bases, leaving 8 bases of the junction unmatched. This CDR3 region has 17 residues.

This chain links TRBV7-2 with TRBJ2-1, with TRBD2 matching over 8 bases. Germline assignment: CDR1 SGHTA and CDR2 FQGNSA. CDR3 size: 15 residues. Germline trimming cut 5 bases from V and 1 base from J; bases unmatched to any gene: 4. CDR3 protein: CASSPAGGSYNEQFF. The CDR3 DNA reads TGTGCCAGCAGCCCGGCGGGGGGTTCCTACAATGAGCAGTTCTTC.

The chain links TRBV19 to TRBJ1-5; perhaps TRBD1 as D (6 bases). The CDR3 is 14 amino acids. Trimming stripped 4 bases from V and 6 bases from J, with 13 bases between. CDR1 and CDR2 from the germline V gene are LNHDA and SQIVND (reference sequence). The CDR3 bases are TGTGCCAGTAGTAGGGCAGGGGATGGTCAGCCCCAGCATTTT. It encodes CASSRAGDGQPQHF.

This clone was detected only a few times. The chain couples TRBV29-1 to TRBJ2-7; tentatively, D is TRBD1 (5 bases). V lost 7 bases and J 2 bases, leaving 12 bases between the germline ends. The germline CDR1 and CDR2 sequences are SQVTM and ANQGSEA. The CDR3 runs to 12 residues. CDR3 in amino acids: CSGGGTPYEQYF. In nucleotides, the CDR3 is TGCAGCGGGGGCGGCACACCCTACGAGCAGTACTTC.

This chain joins TRBV19 and TRBJ1-2, with D perhaps TRBD1 (5 bases). V was shortened by 10 bases and J by 4 bases, with 22 bases between the two germline ends. Germline V gene data show CDR1 as LNHDA and CDR2 as SQIVND (reference sequence). The CDR3 runs 15 residues. Here the CDR3 reads CATQPSGRGGYGYTF. DNA of the CDR3: TGTGCCACCCAACCCTCGGGGAGGGGTGGCTATGGCTACACCTTC.

This clone was observed once. The gene calls are TRBV4-1 and TRBJ1-2, with TRBD1 matching 8 bases. Germline values: CDR1 MGHRA, CDR2 YSYEKL. This CDR3 region has 20 residues. V lost 1 base to trimming and J lost 0 bases; unmatched junction nucleotides: 16. CDR3 loop: CASSQARDSGQGPPNYGYTF. The CDR3 nucleotides are TGCGCCAGCAGCCAAGCCAGAGATTCTGGACAGGGCCCGCCTAACTATGGCTACACCTTC.

The CDR3 reads CASSLSIARTIYF. DNA for the CDR3: TGTGCCAGCAGCTTATCAATTGCGCGCACCATATATTTT. The rearrangement links TRBV7-6 to TRBJ1-3; D ambiguous. Trimming stripped 2 bases from V and 9 bases from J, with 11 bases between. The CDR3 totals 13 residues. The germline V gene encodes CDR1 SGHVS and CDR2 FNYEAQ.

V gene TRBV5-4 combines with J gene TRBJ2-3, with a weak D call TRBD1 (6 bases). This CDR3 comprises 15 residues. V was shortened by 0 bases and J by 1 base, with 9 bases between the two germline ends. Germline CDR1 reads SGHNT; CDR2 reads YYREEE (reference sequence). The CDR3, as DNA: TGTGCCAGCAGCTTGGTGTCAGGGGGCACAGATACGCAGTATTTT. Translated: CASSLVSGGTDTQYF.

The chain links TRBV5-1 to TRBJ2-7; D call uncertain. Trimming pared 4 bases from V and 2 bases from J, leaving 13 bases between. The CDR3 length is 14 residues. CDR1 and CDR2 (germline): SGHRS, YFSETQ. CDR3 DNA: TGCGCCAGCAGCCCCGACCTTGAGGCCTACGAGCAGTACTTC. It yields the protein CASSPDLEAYEQYF.

The rearrangement links TRBV19 to TRBJ1-4; 10 positions match TRBD1. The CDR3 has 15 amino acids. V gave up 4 bases and J gave up 6 bases; unmatched junction bases: 5. From germline, CDR1 is LNHDA and CDR2 SQIVND (reference sequence). The CDR3 loop reads CASSTRTGGHEKLFF. CDR3 sequence (DNA): TGTGCCAGTAGTACCCGGACAGGGGGACATGAAAAACTGTTTTTT. Filled out from reference TRBV19 and TRBJ1-4, the complete variable domain reads DGGITQSPKYLFRKEGQNVTLSCEQNLNHDAMYWYRQDPGQGLRLIYYSQIVNDFQKGDIAEGYSVSREKKESFPLTVTSAQKNPTAFYLCASSTRTGGHEKLFFGSGTQLSVL.

The chain couples TRBV27 to TRBJ1-4; D possibly corresponds to TRBD1 (5 bases). The V and J ends lost 3 bases and 0 bases respectively, with 11 bases between them. The CDR3 runs 16 residues. Germline-derived CDR1 and CDR2 are MNHEY and SMNVEV (reference sequence). The CDR3 coding sequence is TGTGCCAGCAGTTTCAGGGAGGTTACAACTAATGAAAAACTGTTTTTT. This encodes CASSFREVTTNEKLFF.

In its sample, this clone was seen a few times. The chain carries TRBV6-5 and TRBJ2-5, with a possible D match to TRBD1 (6 bases). The CDR3 sequence is 13 residues long. Germline CDR1 MNHEY, CDR2 SVGAGI. With 6 bases removed from V and 2 bases from J, the gap between germline ends came to 10 bases. CDR3 amino acids: CASSRDRQETQYF. The CDR3 region has the DNA TGTGCCAGCAGCCGCGACAGGCAAGAGACCCAGTACTTC.

The CDR3 DNA follows: TGTGCCAGCACCCCCTCTAGCGGGAGCTCCTACGAGCAGTACTTC. Its protein is CASTPSSGSSYEQYF. This rearrangement joins TRBV6-6 to TRBJ2-7, with 10 bases fitting TRBD2. The germline V gene encodes CDR1 MNHNY and CDR2 SVGAGI (reference sequence). The length of the CDR3 is 15 residues. V shed 7 bases, J shed 0 bases, and the junction held 6 bases outside the gene matches.

V is TRBV28 and J is TRBJ2-4; 8 bases line up with TRBD2. CDR3 length equals 16 residues. Germline loops: CDR1 MDHEN, CDR2 SYDVKM. The junction had 9 bases not matched to a gene; V was cut back by 3 bases and J by 5 bases. The CDR3, as DNA: TGTGCCAGCAGTTTGTCGGGAGGGCCTTTCCAAAACATTCAGTACTTC. It encodes CASSLSGGPFQNIQYF. The whole variable domain, filled in from reference TRBV28 and TRBJ2-4, reads DVKVTQSSRYLVKRTGEKVFLECVQDMDHENMFWYRQDPGLGLRLIYFSYDVKMKEKGDIPEGYSVSREKKERFSLILESASTNQTSMYLCASSLSGGPFQNIQYFGAGTRLSVL.

J is TRBJ2-1 and V is TRBV13, with TRBD2 as a possible D gene (5 bases). Per germline, CDR1 PRHDT and CDR2 FYEKMQ (reference sequence). The CDR3 runs to 12 residues. Trimming took 5 bases from V and 10 from J, leaving 12 bases between them. CDR3 DNA sequence: TGTGCCAGCAGCCGAAGGTGGGAGGAGCAGTTCTTC. Its translation: CASSRRWEEQFF.

The rearrangement links TRBV5-1 to TRBJ2-3; 7 bases agree with TRBD2. V dropped 3 bases and J dropped 0; count of bases not matched to a gene: 4. Germline V lookup: CDR1 SGHRS, CDR2 YFSETQ. The length of the CDR3 is 15 residues. The CDR3 region has the DNA TGCGCCAGCAGCTGGGGGGGGACTAGCACAGATACGCAGTATTTT. Its protein is CASSWGGTSTDTQYF.

V and J are TRBV4-1 and TRBJ2-1; unclear D gene. Germline CDR1 MGHRA, CDR2 YSYEKL. This CDR3 is built from 13 residues. Trimming removed 1 base from V and 7 bases from J, with 8 bases in between. In DNA form, the CDR3 reads TGCGCCAGCAGCCAAGTAGAGATAAATGAGCAGTTCTTC. It yields the protein CASSQVEINEQFF.

The chain links TRBV5-1 to TRBJ1-4; possibly TRBD1 for D (5 bases). Germline V CDR1 and CDR2: SGHRS, YFSETQ. CDR3 length equals 14 residues. The ends were cut back, 4 bases at V and 4 bases at J, with 11 bases in the middle. The CDR3 sequence is CASSPTADNEKLFF. CDR3 coding DNA: TGCGCCAGCAGCCCGACAGCTGATAATGAAAAACTGTTTTTT.

The V call is TRBV5-5, the J call TRBJ1-5; 10 nucleotides align to TRBD1. Trimming removed 4 bases from V and 0 bases from J; junction bases left unmatched: 10. The CDR3 is 18 amino acids. The germline CDR1 and CDR2 sequences are SGHKS and YYEKEE (reference sequence). CDR3 DNA: TGTGCCAGCAGCAAGGGGACAGGGGAATCCCGTAGCAATCAGCCCCAGCATTTT. It is translated as CASSKGTGESRSNQPQHF.